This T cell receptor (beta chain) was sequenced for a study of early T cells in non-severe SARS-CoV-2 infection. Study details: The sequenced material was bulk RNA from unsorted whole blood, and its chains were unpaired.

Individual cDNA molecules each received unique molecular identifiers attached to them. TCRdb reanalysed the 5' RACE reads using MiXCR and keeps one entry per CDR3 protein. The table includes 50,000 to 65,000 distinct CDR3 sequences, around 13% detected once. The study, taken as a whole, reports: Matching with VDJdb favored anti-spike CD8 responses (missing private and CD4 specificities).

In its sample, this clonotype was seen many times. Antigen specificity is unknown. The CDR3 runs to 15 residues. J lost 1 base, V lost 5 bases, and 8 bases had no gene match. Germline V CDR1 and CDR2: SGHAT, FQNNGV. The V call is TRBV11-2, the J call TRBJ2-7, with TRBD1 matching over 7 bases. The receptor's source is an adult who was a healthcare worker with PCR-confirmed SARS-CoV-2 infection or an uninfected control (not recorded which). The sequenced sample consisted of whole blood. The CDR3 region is CASSPIQGSSYEQYF. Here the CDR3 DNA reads TGTGCCAGCAGCCCTATACAGGGGTCGTCCTACGAGCAGTACTTC. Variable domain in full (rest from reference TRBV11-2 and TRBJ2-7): EAGVAQSPRYKIIEKRQSVAFWCNPISGHATLYWYQQILGQGPKLLIQFQNNGVVDDSQLPKDRFSAERLKGVDSTLKIQPAKLEDSAVYLCASSPIQGSSYEQYFGPGTRLTVT.